This T cell receptor (beta chain) was profiled in a study of T cell responses to AZD1222 COVID-19 vaccine. Points from the study as a whole: The donor group comprised mostly white British people and more females; the analysis possibly underestimated clonal diversity. Recipients of AZD1222 seropositive at baseline numbered only 6 or 7.

The protocol was immunoSEQ multiplex PCR, while the TCRdb copy is restricted to in-frame clones and leaves out a portion. The sample holds fewer than 130,000 clones; about 90% are singletons and the top ten take 2.5%. The germline CDR1 and CDR2 sequences are SNHLY and FYNNEI. V was pared by 6 bases and J by 9 bases, with 17 bases of the junction left unmatched. This CDR3 spans 15 amino acids. Whether given at about 4 or about 12 weeks, second doses were pooled. About this clone: Its antigen remains unknown.

V is TRBV2 and J is TRBJ2-7, with 7 bases that match TRBD2. The sequenced sample was peripheral blood, obtained 28 days after the second AZD1222 dose. The TCR sequence derives from an adult who received the AZD1222 COVID-19 vaccine. This CDR3 reads CASRSFRDAGVRQYF. The DNA of the CDR3 is TGTGCCAGCAGGAGTTTTCGTGACGCGGGAGTGAGGCAGTACTTC.